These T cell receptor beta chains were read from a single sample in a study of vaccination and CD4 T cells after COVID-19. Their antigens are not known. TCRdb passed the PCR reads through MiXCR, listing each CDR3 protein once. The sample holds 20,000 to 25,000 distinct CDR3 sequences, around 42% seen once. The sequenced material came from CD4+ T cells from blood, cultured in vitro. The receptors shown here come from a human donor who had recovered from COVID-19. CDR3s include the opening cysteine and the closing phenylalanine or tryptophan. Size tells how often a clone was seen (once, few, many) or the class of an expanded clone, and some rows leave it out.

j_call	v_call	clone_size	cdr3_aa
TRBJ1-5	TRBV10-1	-	CASNLPLAWDSNQPQHF
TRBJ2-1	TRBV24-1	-	CATSDAGTRVYNEQFF
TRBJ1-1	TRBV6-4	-	CASVHVGGGGKGNTEAFF
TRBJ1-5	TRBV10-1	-	CASSESGGNQPQHF
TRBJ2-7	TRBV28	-	CASSLDRGLVREQYF
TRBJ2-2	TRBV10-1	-	CASSELASGAKELFF
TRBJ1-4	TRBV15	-	CATSRFGTAPATNEKLFF
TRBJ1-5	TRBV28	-	CATSLWNPTALRGQPQHF
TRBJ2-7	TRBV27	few	CASRKSGVSGRQASYEQYF
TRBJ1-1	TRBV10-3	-	CAIRSGTANTEAFF
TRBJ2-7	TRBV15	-	CATSRDGGQGYHEQYF
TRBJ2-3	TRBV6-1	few	CASRWRERAYTQYF
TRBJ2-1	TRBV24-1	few	CATSDPSLAFDEQFF
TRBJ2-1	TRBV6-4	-	CASSKDRTNNEQFF
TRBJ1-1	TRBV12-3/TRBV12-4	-	CASSVSGMNTEAFF
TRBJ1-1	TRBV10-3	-	CAISEGGDRPEAFF
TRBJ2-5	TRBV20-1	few	CSAGGSRSGETQYF
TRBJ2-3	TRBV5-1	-	CASSTQPISTDTQYF
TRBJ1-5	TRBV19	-	CASSKQGGQPQHF
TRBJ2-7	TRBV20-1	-	CSAMGGRAGWGYEQYF
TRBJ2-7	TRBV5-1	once	CASRLRTESYEQYF
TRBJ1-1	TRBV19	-	CASSIRRARTEAFF
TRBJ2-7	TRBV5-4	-	CASSLAMSGRKHEQYF